The clone carrying this T cell receptor beta chain showed up many times. Its antigen remains unknown. The read ends 3 residues shy of where the CDR3 ends; the end is completed using the germline J gene. The CDR3 covers 15 residues. Looked up from germline, CDR1 is SGHTA and CDR2 is FQGTGA. The trim removed 5 bases at V and 3 bases at J, leaving 8 bases unmatched. The data stem from a study of T cell clonality in common variable immunodeficiency. Study results and limitations: Fewer TCRbeta clones were shared among CVID subjects than controls. CVID subjects had higher TCRbeta clonality than healthy controls, most marked in about a third. In common variable immunodeficiency, TCR beta chains reportedly carried fewer deletions and N-nucleotide insertions.

TCRdb's table, derived via immunoSEQ multiplex PCR, lists solely in-frame clones and lacks some. The data show roughly 32,000 clones, with none appearing a single time. Both groups were predominantly of Caucasian heritage. The chain has TRBV7-3 and TRBJ2-3; 7 bases match TRBD2. Source material: peripheral blood mononuclear cells. This clonotype originated in a person between 18 and 75 years old in good health. This chain's CDR3 is CASSPTGAGTDTQYF. Incomplete CDR3 DNA: TGTGCCAGCAGCCCTACGGGAGCGGGAACAGATACG.